The T cell receptor (beta chain) under discussion was sequenced for a study of blood T cell repertoires in COVID-19. At the level of the study: Specimens from acute and convalescent COVID-19 originated in the United States, Italy and Spain. In each case, the material was cDNA or gDNA derived from T cells, B-cell-depleted T cells, or PBMCs.

In the study's own analysis: From reference gene primer amplification, estimates of nucleated cell counts were derived. The table came from immunoSEQ multiplex PCR; TCRdb's copy has only in-frame clones and leaves some out. V and J calls and clone size come straight from that table; D and trimming were deduced from the DNA. The data show about 110,000 clones, roughly four fifths seen once. It was during active infection that Seattle patients were enrolled and then longitudinally followed. Sequencing was carried out using peripheral blood. This TCR was sampled from an elderly man with COVID-19, enrolled during active disease.

The CDR3 reads CASREYKGHYGYTF. CDR3 sequence (DNA): TGTGCCAGCAGAGAATATAAGGGGCACTATGGCTACACCTTC. The J gene is TRBJ1-2, the V gene TRBV28; possible D gene TRBD1, 5 bases. This CDR3 region has 14 residues. Trimming removed 6 bases from V and 3 bases from J, with 14 bases in between. Germline CDR1 reads MDHEN; CDR2 reads SYDVKM.